The rows below give T cell receptor beta chains drawn from one sample of a study of cytomegalovirus exposure and HLA in healthy donors. The repertoire was sequenced with immunoSEQ multiplex PCR; TCRdb's copy has only in-frame clones and lacks some. The sample yields 110,000 to 150,000 clones, approximately 80% seen once. Sequencing input: PBMCs. These receptors were obtained from a male donor in good health and CMV-seronegative. Both conserved end residues are part of each CDR3. The order of the fields is CDR3 DNA, CDR3 protein, clone size, V gene, J gene, D gene. A D gene is named only where the DNA matches it firmly. The listing skips clone size in some rows; elsewhere it reads once, few, many or a size class.

DNA: TGTGCCAGCCAGACATCGAGGACTAGCGGAACCAATGAGCAGTTCTTC
CDR3: CASQTSRTSGTNEQFF
size: once
V: TRBV27
J: TRBJ2-1
D: TRBD2

DNA: TGTGCCAGCTCACCTCAGCCGGGACAGGGGGACTATAGCTCTGGAAACACCATATATTTT
CDR3: CASSPQPGQGDYSSGNTIYF
size: NA
V: TRBV18
J: TRBJ1-3
D: TRBD1

DNA: TGCGCCAGCAGCTTGTACAGGGATAATGGCTACACCTTC
CDR3: CASSLYRDNGYTF
size: few
V: TRBV5-1
J: TRBJ1-2
D: NA

DNA: TGTGCCAGCAGAAAAAGACGGGAATCAACTAATGAAAAACTGTTTTTT
CDR3: CASRKRRESTNEKLFF
size: NA
V: TRBV7-8
J: TRBJ1-4
D: NA

DNA: TGTGCCAGCAGTTCCATAGCGGGAGCCTACAATGAGCAGTTCTTC
CDR3: CASSSIAGAYNEQFF
size: NA
V: TRBV6-4
J: TRBJ2-1
D: TRBD2

DNA: TGTGCCAGCAGTGACGGGACAGGGGGCGCAGATACGCAGTATTTT
CDR3: CASSDGTGGADTQYF
size: NA
V: TRBV6-4
J: TRBJ2-3
D: TRBD1

DNA: TGTGCCAGCAGCTTCCGCAGGGTGAATTTGGATACGCAGTATTTT
CDR3: CASSFRRVNLDTQYF
size: NA
V: TRBV11-2
J: TRBJ2-3
D: NA

DNA: TGTGCCAGCAGCGGAGGACAGGGGTGGACCGGGGAGCTGTTTTTT
CDR3: CASSGGQGWTGELFF
size: once
V: TRBV5-4
J: TRBJ2-2
D: TRBD1

DNA: TGCAGCGTCGCAACACCTAAGGGGTACGAGCAGTACTTC
CDR3: CSVATPKGYEQYF
size: NA
V: TRBV29-1
J: TRBJ2-7
D: NA

DNA: TGCGCCAGCAGCCAAGGGCTCGGGACACAAACTACTAGCACAGATACGCAGTATTTT
CDR3: CASSQGLGTQTTSTDTQYF
size: NA
V: TRBV4-3
J: TRBJ2-3
D: NA

DNA: TGTGCCAGCAGCTTAGATAGGATCCCTAAACGGGGTATATACACTGAAGCTTTCTTT
CDR3: CASSLDRIPKRGIYTEAFF
size: NA
V: TRBV11-3
J: TRBJ1-1
D: NA

DNA: TGTGCCAGCAGTTCAACTTCGGGCAGGGAGGGAGGCTACACCTTC
CDR3: CASSSTSGREGGYTF
size: NA
V: TRBV6-6
J: TRBJ1-2
D: NA

DNA: TGTGCCAGTAGTTGGACAGGGGGTAAGACCGGGGAGCTGTTTTTT
CDR3: CASSWTGGKTGELFF
size: NA
V: TRBV19
J: TRBJ2-2
D: TRBD1

DNA: TGTGCCAGCGGCATCGGGAGGTACACTGAAGCTTTCTTT
CDR3: CASGIGRYTEAFF
size: NA
V: TRBV27
J: TRBJ1-1
D: NA

DNA: TGTGCCAGCAGCTCCCGTGGGGGCGCGGATGGCTACACCTTC
CDR3: CASSSRGGADGYTF
size: NA
V: TRBV7-2
J: TRBJ1-2
D: NA

DNA: TGTGCCAGCAGAAGGGACAGCATCAACATTCAGTACTTC
CDR3: CASRRDSINIQYF
size: NA
V: TRBV6-5
J: TRBJ2-4
D: TRBD1

DNA: TGTGCCACCCCGAACGGACTGATCCTGAACACCGGGGAGCTGTTTTTT
CDR3: CATPNGLILNTGELFF
size: NA
V: TRBV7-9
J: TRBJ2-2
D: NA

DNA: TGTGCCAGCAGCTTAGGGAGCGGGAGGCCCGACGGGGATACGCAGTATTTT
CDR3: CASSLGSGRPDGDTQYF
size: NA
V: TRBV11-3
J: TRBJ2-3
D: TRBD2

DNA: TGTGCCAGCAGTTTAATCGCTAGTAAAGAGACCCAGTACTTC
CDR3: CASSLIASKETQYF
size: NA
V: TRBV27
J: TRBJ2-5
D: NA

DNA: TGTGCCTGGCGGAATAGGGACAGGGGGCCTGAAGCTTTCTTT
CDR3: CAWRNRDRGPEAFF
size: NA
V: TRBV30
J: TRBJ1-1
D: TRBD1

DNA: TGCGCCAGCAGCTCCCGGGGGGCCGGCTCCTACGAGCAGTACTTC
CDR3: CASSSRGAGSYEQYF
size: NA
V: TRBV5-1
J: TRBJ2-7
D: NA

DNA: TGTGCCAGCAGTTTATGGGCAGGGGAGCTGTTTTTT
CDR3: CASSLWAGELFF
size: NA
V: TRBV27
J: TRBJ2-2
D: NA

DNA: TGTGCCAGCAGCCGAGACAGTTCAGAGCAGTACTTC
CDR3: CASSRDSSEQYF
size: NA
V: TRBV11-2
J: TRBJ2-7
D: NA

DNA: TGTGCCAGCAGCTTAGGGCTAGCGGCCGGGCAGTACTTC
CDR3: CASSLGLAAGQYF
size: NA
V: TRBV13
J: TRBJ2-7
D: TRBD2

DNA: TGTGCCAGCAGCTCCTATCTGGGACAAGGCTACACCTTC
CDR3: CASSSYLGQGYTF
size: few
V: TRBV6-1
J: TRBJ1-2
D: NA

DNA: TGTGCCAGCACCCGCCCATTAGCGGGAGGTTACAATGAGCAGTTCTTC
CDR3: CASTRPLAGGYNEQFF
size: NA
V: TRBV25-1
J: TRBJ2-1
D: TRBD2

DNA: TGTGCCAGCAGTTTTCCGACTGAAGCTTTCTTT
CDR3: CASSFPTEAFF
size: NA
V: TRBV28
J: TRBJ1-1
D: NA

DNA: TGTGCCAGCAGCTCAGGGACAGGGCTGAGCACAGATACGCAGTATTTT
CDR3: CASSSGTGLSTDTQYF
size: NA
V: TRBV11-3
J: TRBJ2-3
D: TRBD1

DNA: TGTGCCAGCAGCTACGAACTAGCGGGGACAGATACGCAGTATTTT
CDR3: CASSYELAGTDTQYF
size: NA
V: TRBV5-8
J: TRBJ2-3
D: TRBD2

DNA: TGTGCCAGCAGCCCCCCTGGGACAGGGTATGGCTACACCTTC
CDR3: CASSPPGTGYGYTF
size: NA
V: TRBV14
J: TRBJ1-2
D: TRBD1

DNA: TGTGCCAGCAGTGAATTGACAGGGTTTTCCTACGAGCAGTACTTC
CDR3: CASSELTGFSYEQYF
size: NA
V: TRBV25-1
J: TRBJ2-7
D: TRBD1

DNA: TGCGCCAGCAGCCAAGACGGTTACAATGAGCAGTTCTTC
CDR3: CASSQDGYNEQFF
size: NA
V: TRBV4-3
J: TRBJ2-1
D: NA

DNA: TGTGCCATCAGTGAGAAGACGACAGGGCCCGAGCAGTACTTC
CDR3: CAISEKTTGPEQYF
size: NA
V: TRBV10-3
J: TRBJ2-7
D: TRBD1

DNA: TGCGCCAGCAGCAAGGGACAGTCCTACGAGCAGTACTTC
CDR3: CASSKGQSYEQYF
size: NA
V: TRBV5-1
J: TRBJ2-7
D: TRBD1

DNA: TGTGCCAGCAGCCAAGGCATAAGTCTAGCCGGCACAGATACGCAGTATTTT
CDR3: CASSQGISLAGTDTQYF
size: NA
V: TRBV4-2
J: TRBJ2-3
D: NA

DNA: TGCGCCAGCAGCCAAGGCACTGGGACAGGGGACTACGAGCAGTACTTC
CDR3: CASSQGTGTGDYEQYF
size: NA
V: TRBV4-3
J: TRBJ2-7
D: TRBD1